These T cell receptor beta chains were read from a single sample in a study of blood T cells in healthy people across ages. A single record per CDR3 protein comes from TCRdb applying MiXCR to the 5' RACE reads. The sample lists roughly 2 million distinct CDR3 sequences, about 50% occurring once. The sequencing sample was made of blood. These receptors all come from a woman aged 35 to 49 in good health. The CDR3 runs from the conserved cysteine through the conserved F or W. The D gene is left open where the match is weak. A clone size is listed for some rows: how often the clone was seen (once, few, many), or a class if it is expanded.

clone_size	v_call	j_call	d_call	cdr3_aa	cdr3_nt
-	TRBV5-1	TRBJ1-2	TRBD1	CASSLEWDRANYGYTF	TGCGCCAGCAGCTTGGAGTGGGACAGAGCTAACTATGGCTACACCTTC
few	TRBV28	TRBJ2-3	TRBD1	CASSSPGQGVQDTQYF	TGTGCCAGCAGTTCACCGGGACAGGGAGTACAAGATACGCAGTATTTT
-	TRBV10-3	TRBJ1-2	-	CAISDSYGYTF	TGTGCCATCAGTGACAGTTATGGCTACACCTTC
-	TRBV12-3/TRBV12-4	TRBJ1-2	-	CASSPAGGGIYGYTF	TGTGCCAGCAGTCCCGCCGGGGGGGGCATCTATGGCTACACCTTC
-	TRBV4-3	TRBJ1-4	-	CASSPSSRGGKLFF	TGCGCCAGCAGCCCTAGCAGTAGAGGAGGAAAACTGTTTTTT
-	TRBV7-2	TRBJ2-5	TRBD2	CASSPGAGFIKTQYF	TGTGCCAGCAGCCCCGGAGCGGGGTTTATAAAGACCCAGTACTTC
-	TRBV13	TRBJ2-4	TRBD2	CASSLGLAGVQNIQYF	TGTGCCAGCAGCTTAGGCCTAGCGGGGGTCCAAAACATTCAGTACTTC
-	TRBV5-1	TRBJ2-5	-	CASSRSSTAETQYF	TGCGCCAGCAGCCGGTCCAGTACGGCAGAGACCCAGTACTTC
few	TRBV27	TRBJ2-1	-	CASSRGDRLQFF	TGTGCCAGCAGTCGGGGGGACAGGCTGCAGTTCTTC
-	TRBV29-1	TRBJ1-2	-	CSVEDRAQANYGYTF	TGCAGCGTTGAGGACAGAGCCCAAGCTAACTATGGCTACACCTTC
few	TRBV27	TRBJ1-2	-	CASKNTGPYGYTF	TGTGCCAGCAAAAACACAGGGCCCTATGGCTACACCTTC
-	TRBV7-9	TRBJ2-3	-	CASSLVLINTDTQYF	TGTGCCAGCAGCTTGGTTCTGATTAACACAGATACGCAGTATTTT
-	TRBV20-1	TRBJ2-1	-	CSASQGFNEQFF	TGCAGTGCTAGTCAGGGCTTCAATGAGCAGTTCTTC
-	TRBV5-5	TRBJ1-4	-	CASSSDSGLNEKLFF	TGTGCCAGCAGCTCGGACAGCGGACTTAATGAAAAACTGTTTTTT
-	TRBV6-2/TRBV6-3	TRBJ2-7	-	CASRPLGTSSYEQYF	TGTGCCAGTAGGCCACTCGGGACTTCATCCTACGAGCAGTACTTC
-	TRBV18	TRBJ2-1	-	CASSPGETEQFF	TGTGCCAGCTCACCAGGGGAGACTGAGCAGTTCTTC
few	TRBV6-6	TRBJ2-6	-	CASRYTGNSGANVLTF	TGTGCCAGCAGGTATACCGGTAACTCTGGGGCCAACGTCCTGACTTTC
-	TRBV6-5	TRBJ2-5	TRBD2	CASSYPKAGGQETQYF	TGTGCCAGCAGTTACCCCAAAGCGGGGGGGCAAGAGACCCAGTACTTC
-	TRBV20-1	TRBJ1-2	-	CSARPGTNYGYTF	TGCAGTGCTAGACCGGGGACCAACTATGGCTACACCTTC
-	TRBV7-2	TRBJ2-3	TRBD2	CASSLALAGRDAQYF	TGTGCCAGCAGCTTAGCCCTAGCGGGGAGGGATGCGCAGTATTTT
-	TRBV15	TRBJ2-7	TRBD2	CATKLAGGPSSYNEQYF	TGTGCCACCAAGCTAGCGGGGGGCCCCAGCTCCTACAATGAGCAGTACTTC
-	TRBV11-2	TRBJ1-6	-	CASSLEQDNSPLHF	TGTGCCAGCAGCTTAGAGCAGGATAATTCACCCCTCCACTTT
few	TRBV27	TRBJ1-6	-	CASSSNLPNSPLHF	TGTGCCAGCAGCTCAAATTTGCCCAATTCACCCCTCCACTTT
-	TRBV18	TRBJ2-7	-	CASSTGTQGSYEQYF	TGTGCCAGCTCAACCGGGACTCAAGGCTCCTACGAGCAGTACTTC
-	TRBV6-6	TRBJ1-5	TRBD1	CASSTTGVNQPQHF	TGTGCCAGCAGTACGACAGGGGTAAACCAGCCCCAGCATTTT
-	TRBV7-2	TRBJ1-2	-	CASSLDTDPYGYTF	TGTGCCAGCAGCTTAGACACAGACCCCTATGGCTACACCTTC